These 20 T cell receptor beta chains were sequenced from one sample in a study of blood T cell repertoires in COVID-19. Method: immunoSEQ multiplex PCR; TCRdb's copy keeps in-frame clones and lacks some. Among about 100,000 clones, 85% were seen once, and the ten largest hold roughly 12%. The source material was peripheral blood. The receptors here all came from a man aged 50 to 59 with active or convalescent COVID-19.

The CDR3 sequence is CASSGSNTGELFF. CDR3 coding DNA: TGTGCCAGTAGCGGGTCGAACACCGGGGAGCTGTTTTTT. The J gene is TRBJ2-2, the V gene TRBV19; D gene uncertain. Germline V lookup: CDR1 LNHDA, CDR2 SQIVND (reference sequence). Trimming shortened V by 6 bases and J by 0 bases, and 5 bases separated the two germline ends. This CDR3 has 13 amino acids.

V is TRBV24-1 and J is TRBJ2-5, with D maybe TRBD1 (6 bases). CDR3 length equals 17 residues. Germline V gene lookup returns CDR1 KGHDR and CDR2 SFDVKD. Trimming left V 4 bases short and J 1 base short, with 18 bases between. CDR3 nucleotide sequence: TGTGCCACCAGTGAACTAACCGGGACATCTACCCAAGAGACCCAGTACTTC. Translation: CATSELTGTSTQETQYF.

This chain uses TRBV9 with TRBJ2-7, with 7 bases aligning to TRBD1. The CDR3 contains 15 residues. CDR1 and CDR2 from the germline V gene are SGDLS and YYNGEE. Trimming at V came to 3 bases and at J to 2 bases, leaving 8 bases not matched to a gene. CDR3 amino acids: CASSAGDSPPYEQYF. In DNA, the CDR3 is TGTGCCAGCAGCGCCGGGGACAGTCCTCCCTACGAGCAGTACTTC.

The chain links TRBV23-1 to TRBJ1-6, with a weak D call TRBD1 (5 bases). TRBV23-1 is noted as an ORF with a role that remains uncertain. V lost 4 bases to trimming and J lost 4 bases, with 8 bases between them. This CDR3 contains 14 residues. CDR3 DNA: TGCGCCAGCAGTCCGGGGGTTTATAATTCACCCCTCCACTTT. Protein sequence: CASSPGVYNSPLHF.

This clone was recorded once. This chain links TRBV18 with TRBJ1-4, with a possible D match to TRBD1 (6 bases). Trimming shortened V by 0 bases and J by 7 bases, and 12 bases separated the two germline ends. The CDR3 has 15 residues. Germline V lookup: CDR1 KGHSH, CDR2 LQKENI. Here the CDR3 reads CASSPPGRGGEKLFF. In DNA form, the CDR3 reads TGTGCCAGCTCACCACCTGGTAGGGGGGGTGAAAAACTGTTTTTT.

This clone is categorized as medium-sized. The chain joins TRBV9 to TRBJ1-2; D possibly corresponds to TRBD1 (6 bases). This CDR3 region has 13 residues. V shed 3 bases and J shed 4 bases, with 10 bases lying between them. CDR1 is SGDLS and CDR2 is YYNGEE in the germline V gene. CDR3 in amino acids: CASSETGPYGYTF. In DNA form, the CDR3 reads TGTGCCAGCAGCGAGACAGGTCCCTATGGCTACACCTTC. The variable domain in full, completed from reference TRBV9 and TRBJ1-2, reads DSGVTQTPKHLITATGQRVTLRCSPRSGDLSVYWYQQSLDQGLQFLIQYYNGEERAKGNILERFSAQQFPDLHSELNLSSLELGDSALYFCASSETGPYGYTFGSGTRLTVV.

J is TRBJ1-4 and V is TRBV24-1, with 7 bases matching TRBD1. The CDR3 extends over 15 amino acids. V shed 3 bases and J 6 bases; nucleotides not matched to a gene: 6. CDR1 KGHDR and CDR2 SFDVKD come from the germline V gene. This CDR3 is CATSDAGTVDEKLFF. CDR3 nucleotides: TGTGCCACCAGTGATGCCGGGACAGTCGATGAAAAACTGTTTTTT.

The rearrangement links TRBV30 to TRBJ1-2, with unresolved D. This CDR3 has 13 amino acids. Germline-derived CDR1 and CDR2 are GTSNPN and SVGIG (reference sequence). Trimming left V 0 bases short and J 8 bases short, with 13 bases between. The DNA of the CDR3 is TGTGCCTGGAGTGTACGTAGCAATGGGGGCTACACCTTC. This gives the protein CAWSVRSNGGYTF.

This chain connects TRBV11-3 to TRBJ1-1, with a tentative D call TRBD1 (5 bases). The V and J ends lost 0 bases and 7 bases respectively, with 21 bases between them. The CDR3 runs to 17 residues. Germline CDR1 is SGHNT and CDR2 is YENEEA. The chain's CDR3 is CASSLESLGQGKGEAFF. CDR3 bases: TGTGCCAGCAGCTTAGAGAGTTTAGGGCAGGGAAAAGGTGAAGCTTTCTTT. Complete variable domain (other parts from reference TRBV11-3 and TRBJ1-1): EAGVVQSPRYKIIEKKQPVAFWCNPISGHNTLYWYLQNLGQGPELLIRYENEEAVDDSQLPKDRFSAERLKGVDSTLKIQPAELGDSAVYLCASSLESLGQGKGEAFFGQGTRLTVV.

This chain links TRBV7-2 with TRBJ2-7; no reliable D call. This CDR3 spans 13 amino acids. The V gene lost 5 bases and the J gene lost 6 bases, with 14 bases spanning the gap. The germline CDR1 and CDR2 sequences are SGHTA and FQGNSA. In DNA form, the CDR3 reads TGTGCCAGCAGCCGTGGAACGTCGGGCGAGCAGTACTTC. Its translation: CASSRGTSGEQYF.

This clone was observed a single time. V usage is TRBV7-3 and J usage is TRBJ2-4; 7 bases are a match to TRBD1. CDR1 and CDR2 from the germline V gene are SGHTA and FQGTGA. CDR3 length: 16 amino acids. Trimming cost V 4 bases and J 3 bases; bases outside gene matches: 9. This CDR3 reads CASSSDRDSLKNIQYF. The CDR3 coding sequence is TGTGCCAGCAGCTCAGACAGGGATTCTCTCAAAAACATTCAGTACTTC. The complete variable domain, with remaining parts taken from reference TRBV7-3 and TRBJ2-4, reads GAGVSQTPSNKVTEKGKYVELRCDPISGHTALYWYRQSLGQGPEFLIYFQGTGAADDSGLPNDRFFAVRPEGSVSTLKIQRTERGDSAVYLCASSSDRDSLKNIQYFGAGTRLSVL.

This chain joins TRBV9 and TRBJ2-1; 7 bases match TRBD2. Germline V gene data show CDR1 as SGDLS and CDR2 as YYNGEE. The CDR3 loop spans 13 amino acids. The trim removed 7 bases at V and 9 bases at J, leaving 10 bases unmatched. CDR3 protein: CASSGLTLSEQFF. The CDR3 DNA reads TGTGCCAGCTCGGGACTAACTCTGTCTGAGCAGTTCTTC. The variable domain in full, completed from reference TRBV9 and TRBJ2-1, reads DSGVTQTPKHLITATGQRVTLRCSPRSGDLSVYWYQQSLDQGLQFLIQYYNGEERAKGNILERFSAQQFPDLHSELNLSSLELGDSALYFCASSGLTLSEQFFGPGTRLTVL.

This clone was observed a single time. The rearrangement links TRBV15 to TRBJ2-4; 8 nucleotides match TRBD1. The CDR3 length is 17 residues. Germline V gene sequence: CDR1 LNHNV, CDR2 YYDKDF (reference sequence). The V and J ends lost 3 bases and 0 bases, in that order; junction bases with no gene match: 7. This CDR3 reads CATSSRPGTGAKNIQYF. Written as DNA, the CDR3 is TGTGCCACCAGCAGTCGTCCCGGGACAGGAGCCAAAAACATTCAGTACTTC.

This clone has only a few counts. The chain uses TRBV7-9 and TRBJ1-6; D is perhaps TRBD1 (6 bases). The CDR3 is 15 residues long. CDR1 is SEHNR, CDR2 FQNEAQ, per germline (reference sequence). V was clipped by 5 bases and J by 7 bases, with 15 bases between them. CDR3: CASSPLTGGNSPLHF. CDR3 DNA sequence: TGTGCCAGCAGCCCCCTGACAGGAGGCAATTCACCCCTCCACTTT. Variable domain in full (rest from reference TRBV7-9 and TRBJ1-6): DTGVSQNPRHKITKRGQNVTFRCDPISEHNRLYWYRQTLGQGPEFLTYFQNEAQLEKSRLLSDRFSAERPKGSFSTLEIQRTEQGDSAMYLCASSPLTGGNSPLHFGNGTRLTVT.

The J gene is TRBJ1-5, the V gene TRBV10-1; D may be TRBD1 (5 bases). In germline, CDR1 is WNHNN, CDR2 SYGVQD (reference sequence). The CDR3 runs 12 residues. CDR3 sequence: CALLGGNQPQHF. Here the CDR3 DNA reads TGCGCTCTACTCGGGGGGAATCAGCCCCAGCATTTT.

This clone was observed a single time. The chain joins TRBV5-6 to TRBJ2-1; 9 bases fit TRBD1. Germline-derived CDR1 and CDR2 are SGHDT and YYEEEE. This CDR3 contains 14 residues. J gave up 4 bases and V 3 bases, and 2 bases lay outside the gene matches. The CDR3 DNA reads TGTGCCAGCAGCTGGGGGACAGGGTACAATGAGCAGTTCTTC. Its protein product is CASSWGTGYNEQFF.

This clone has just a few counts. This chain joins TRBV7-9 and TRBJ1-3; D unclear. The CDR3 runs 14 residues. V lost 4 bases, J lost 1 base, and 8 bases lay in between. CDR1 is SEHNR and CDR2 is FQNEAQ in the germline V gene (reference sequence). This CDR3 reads CASSSSVSGNTIYF. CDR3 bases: TGTGCCAGCAGCTCCTCGGTGTCTGGAAACACCATATATTTT.

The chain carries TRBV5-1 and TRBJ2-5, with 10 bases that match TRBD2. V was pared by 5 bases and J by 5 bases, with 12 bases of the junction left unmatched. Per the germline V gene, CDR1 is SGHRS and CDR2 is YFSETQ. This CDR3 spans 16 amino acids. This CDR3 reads CASRSLAGESGETQYF. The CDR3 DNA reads TGCGCCAGCAGATCTCTAGCGGGAGAGTCTGGTGAGACCCAGTACTTC. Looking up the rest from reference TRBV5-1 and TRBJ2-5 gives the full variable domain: KAGVTQTPRYLIKTRGQQVTLSCSPISGHRSVSWYQQTPGQGLQFLFEYFSETQRNKGNFPGRFSGRQFSNSRSEMNVSTLELGDSALYLCASRSLAGESGETQYFGPGTRLLVL.

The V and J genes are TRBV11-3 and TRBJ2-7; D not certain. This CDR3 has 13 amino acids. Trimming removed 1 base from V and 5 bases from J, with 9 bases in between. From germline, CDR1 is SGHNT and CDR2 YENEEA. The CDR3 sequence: CASSLAFRDEQYF. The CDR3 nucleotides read TGTGCCAGCAGCTTAGCGTTCCGGGACGAGCAGTACTTC.

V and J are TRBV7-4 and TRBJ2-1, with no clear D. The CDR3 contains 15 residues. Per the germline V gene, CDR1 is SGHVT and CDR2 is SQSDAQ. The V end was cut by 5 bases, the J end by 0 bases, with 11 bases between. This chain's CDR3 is CASSRLQSSYNEQFF. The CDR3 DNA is TGTGCCAGCAGCCGATTACAGAGCTCCTACAATGAGCAGTTCTTC. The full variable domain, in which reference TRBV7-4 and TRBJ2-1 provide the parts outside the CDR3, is GAGVSQSPRYKVAKRGRDVALRCDSISGHVTLYWYRQTLGQGSEVLTYSQSDAQRDKSGRPSGRFSAERPERSVSTLKIQRTEQGDSAVYLCASSRLQSSYNEQFFGPGTRLTVL.